This T cell receptor (beta chain) emerged from a study of neoadjuvant anti-PD-1 for oral cavity cancer. Some clones are missing from TCRdb's copy, which holds only in-frame ones; the method was immunoSEQ multiplex PCR. Of 7,000 or so clones in the sample, roughly 45% were seen once. Germline CDR1 and CDR2: SQVTM and ANQGSEA. Trimming removed 4 bases from V and 4 bases from J, with 7 bases in between. This CDR3 spans 12 amino acids. Study results and limitations: Expansion of preexisting intratumoral clones was suggested to aid response.

Patients were newly diagnosed with stage II-IVA oral cavity squamous cell carcinoma without prior systemic or radiation treatment. Comment on this clone: What it recognizes is unknown.

This chain connects TRBV29-1 to TRBJ2-2; D unresolved. The TCR comes from a person aged 35-79 years with oral cavity squamous cell carcinoma. Material: tumor tissue, obtained before nivolumab (anti-PD-1) treatment. Written as DNA, the CDR3 is TGCAGCGTTGGGGCGGTCACCGGGGAGCTGTTTTTT. Translating it yields CSVGAVTGELFF.